The 17 T cell receptor beta chains below all came from one sample that was sequenced in a study of CD8 T cells in Susac syndrome. After extraction with the RNeasy kit, about 0.5 to 1 ug of the RNA was reverse transcribed using random hexamers. TCRdb reanalysed the immunoSEQ multiplex PCR reads using MiXCR and keeps one entry per CDR3 protein. Found here are around 150,000 distinct CDR3 sequences, around 95% of them singletons; the top ten hold roughly 0.13%. Sequencing was performed on CD4+ T cells from PBMCs. These receptors all come from a human donor in good health.

The chain employs TRBV5-1 and TRBJ2-3; a weak D match, TRBD2 (5 bases). The CDR3 is 15 residues long. V lost 4 bases, J lost 4 bases, and 16 bases lay in between. Germline V gene lookup returns CDR1 SGHRS and CDR2 YFSETQ. CDR3 nucleotide sequence: TGCGCCAGCAGCCCCGGACTGCTTGGGGCAGATACGCAGTATTTT. Amino acid sequence: CASSPGLLGADTQYF.

This chain links TRBV11-2 with TRBJ2-3; no reliable D call. CDR3 size: 15 residues. V was clipped by 3 bases and J by 7 bases, with 17 bases between them. Germline CDR1 SGHAT, CDR2 FQNNGV. The CDR3 reads CASSFLPKGRYTQYF. CDR3 in DNA: TGTGCCAGCAGCTTCTTGCCCAAAGGAAGGTATACGCAGTATTTT. Full variable domain (rest looked up from reference TRBV11-2 and TRBJ2-3): EAGVAQSPRYKIIEKRQSVAFWCNPISGHATLYWYQQILGQGPKLLIQFQNNGVVDDSQLPKDRFSAERLKGVDSTLKIQPAKLEDSAVYLCASSFLPKGRYTQYFGPGTRLTVL.

The CDR3 coding sequence is TGTGCCACCAGTGATTTTCGCGTCGGGGACACCGGGGAGCTGTTTTTT. This sequence encodes CATSDFRVGDTGELFF. This chain connects TRBV24-1 to TRBJ2-2; a weak D match, TRBD2 (5 bases). The germline V and J ends were trimmed by 1 base and 3 bases, with 11 bases remaining between them. This CDR3 region has 16 residues. The V gene's germline CDR1 is KGHDR and CDR2 SFDVKD.

The chain joins TRBV20-1 to TRBJ2-7; unclear D gene. V lost 6 bases to trimming and J lost 2 bases, with 11 bases between them. Germline CDR1 reads DFQATT; CDR2 reads SNEGSKA (reference sequence). The CDR3 is 12 residues long. CDR3 in amino acids: CSASDGTYEQYF. The CDR3, as DNA: TGCAGTGCCTCAGACGGAACCTACGAGCAGTACTTC.

V is TRBV20-1 and J is TRBJ2-4; no clear D. CDR3 length equals 13 residues. The germline V and J ends were trimmed by 0 bases and 6 bases, with 9 bases remaining between them. Germline V gives CDR1 DFQATT, CDR2 SNEGSKA (reference sequence). CDR3 protein: CSARETAGNIQYF. The CDR3 DNA sequence: TGCAGTGCTAGAGAGACGGCTGGAAACATTCAGTACTTC.

The rearrangement joins TRBV7-2 to TRBJ2-5, with TRBD1 identical over 9 bases. Germline V CDR1 and CDR2: SGHTA, FQGNSA. J gave up 5 bases and V 4 bases, and 8 bases lay outside the gene matches. This CDR3 is 15 amino acids long. The CDR3 bases are TGTGCCAGCAGCTCAGGACAGGGGTATTTGGAGACCCAGTACTTC. This codes for CASSSGQGYLETQYF.

This sequence joins TRBV6-6 and TRBJ1-2; D is uncertain. Deletions cut 0 bases from V and 8 bases from J, with 13 bases between. The germline V gene has CDR1 MNHNY and CDR2 SVGAGI (reference sequence). CDR3 length: 14 residues. In DNA form, the CDR3 reads TGTGCCAGCAGTTACTCTCAGGTGGAAGGGGGCTACACCTTC. It specifies CASSYSQVEGGYTF.

V gene TRBV20-1 combines with J gene TRBJ1-2, with 9 bases aligning to TRBD1. From germline, CDR1 is DFQATT and CDR2 SNEGSKA (reference sequence). Losses at the gene ends were 8 bases for V and 7 bases for J; bases not matched to a gene: 11. This CDR3 contains 13 residues. The CDR3 DNA is TGCAGTAGCAACAGGGGGCCATCCGGTGGCTACACCTTC. Its protein product is CSSNRGPSGGYTF.

The chain couples TRBV6-1 to TRBJ1-5; 7 nucleotides line up with TRBD1. J lost 3 bases, V lost 1 base, and 3 bases had no gene match. The CDR3 sequence is 15 residues long. Germline V lookup: CDR1 MNHNS, CDR2 SASEGT. The CDR3 DNA reads as TGTGCCAGCAGTGAAGTCGGGACAGACAATCAGCCCCAGCATTTT. Its protein is CASSEVGTDNQPQHF.

This sequence joins TRBV3-1 and TRBJ1-1; D gene unclear. Germline V CDR1 and CDR2: LGHDT, YNNKEL (reference sequence). The CDR3 length is 13 residues. V dropped 1 base and J dropped 8 bases, with 11 bases sitting between them. In DNA form, the CDR3 reads TGTGCCAGCAGCCAAGTGGAAGGGTGGGAAGCTTTCTTT. Amino acids: CASSQVEGWEAFF.

This rearrangement joins TRBV12-3 or TRBV12-4 to TRBJ2-2, with TRBD1 matching over 12 bases. The J segment lost 7 bases and the V segment lost 6 bases, leaving 9 bases of the junction unmatched. This CDR3 region has 16 residues. In nucleotides, the CDR3 is TGTGCCAGCAGACTCGGGACAGGGGGCATGGGCGGGGAGCTGTTTTTT. Translation gives CASRLGTGGMGGELFF.

V usage is TRBV12-3 or TRBV12-4 and J usage is TRBJ2-5; TRBD1 matches at 7 bases. Trimming cost V 5 bases and J 3 bases; bases outside gene matches: 3. This CDR3 has 13 residues. CDR3 sequence (DNA): TGTGCCAGCAGTATCGGGACAGAAGAGACCCAGTACTTC. Translated: CASSIGTEETQYF.

The gene calls are TRBV7-9 and TRBJ1-4; TRBD1 matches 7 bases. CDR1 SEHNR and CDR2 FQNEAQ come from the germline V gene (reference sequence). The junction had 7 bases not matched to a gene; V was cut back by 7 bases and J by 5 bases. The CDR3 is 14 residues long. For the CDR3, the DNA is TGTGCCAGCACCCACACAGGGGAGAATGAAAAACTGTTTTTT. Translating it yields CASTHTGENEKLFF.

The rearrangement joins TRBV5-1 to TRBJ2-7; 7 nucleotides agree with TRBD1. Germline loops: CDR1 SGHRS, CDR2 YFSETQ. The V gene end was trimmed by 1 base and the J gene end by 0 bases; junction bases not matched to a gene: 4. The CDR3 totals 15 residues. The CDR3 reads CASSLLTGDSYEQYF. The CDR3 DNA reads as TGCGCCAGCAGCTTGCTCACAGGGGACTCCTACGAGCAGTACTTC.

The chain carries TRBV18 and TRBJ2-5; no firm D call. This CDR3 region has 13 residues. Trimming stripped 3 bases from V and 3 bases from J, with 8 bases between. Germline-derived CDR1 and CDR2 are KGHSH and LQKENI. The CDR3: CASSPGIEETQYF. In DNA, the CDR3 is TGTGCCAGCTCACCTGGTATCGAAGAGACCCAGTACTTC.

J is TRBJ2-5 and V is TRBV11-2, with D possibly TRBD1 on 5 matching bases. CDR1 SGHAT and CDR2 FQNNGV come from the germline V gene. V lost 5 bases to trimming and J lost 3 bases, with 10 bases between them. This CDR3 comprises 13 residues. The DNA for the CDR3 is TGTGCCAGCAGCACCTCCAGGGAAGAGACCCAGTACTTC. Translation: CASSTSREETQYF.

The chain recombines TRBV5-4 with TRBJ2-7; a weak D match, TRBD1 (6 bases). V gave up 1 base and J gave up 1 base, with 15 bases separating them. The CDR3 sequence is 16 residues long. The germline V gene encodes CDR1 SGHNT and CDR2 YYREEE (reference sequence). CDR3 sequence reads: CASSLSWTASSYEQYF. The CDR3 bases are TGTGCCAGCAGCTTGTCGTGGACAGCTAGTTCCTACGAGCAGTACTTC.